The T cell receptor beta chain under discussion was sequenced for a study of T cells after yellow fever vaccination. Turning to the study itself: Preparation of the low-cell-number fractions used SMART-Seq v4 Ultra Low Input. Study results and limitations: Contamination by abundant bulk-population clonotypes could be present in FACS-sorted repertoires. Post-booster repertoires contained most primary-vaccination clones again (almost 97% CD4, 88% CD8).

UMIs and a universal primer site were added when TCR cDNA was made by 5'RACE template switching. TCRdb analysed the 5' RACE reads with MiXCR anew, one entry per CDR3 protein. The sample has 400,000 or so distinct CDR3 sequences; roughly 11% are singletons. This clonotype was seen at least ten times. The antigen remains unidentified. The CDR3 consists of 13 residues. V was clipped by 2 bases and J by 7 bases, with 9 bases between them. Germline V CDR1 and CDR2: MNHEY, SMNVEV (reference sequence). The V call is TRBV27, the J call TRBJ1-5; maybe TRBD1 (6 bases). Here the sequenced sample was PBMCs, taken on the day of the first yellow fever vaccination. This clonotype originated in a man aged 18 to 35 who received the YFV17D yellow fever vaccine. DNA for the CDR3: TGTGCCAGCAGTTTACAGGGGAGCCAGCCCCAGCATTTT. Translating it yields CASSLQGSQPQHF.